This T cell receptor beta chain is drawn from a study of vaccination and CD4 T cells after COVID-19. About the research overall: Investigators took post-vaccine samples a median roughly 73 days after dose two, within a range of 14 to 241.

Comments on this clonotype: The antigen is not known.

The CDR3 totals 12 residues. The germline gives CDR1 SQVTM, CDR2 ANQGSEA. Trimming stripped 2 bases from V and 4 bases from J, with 6 bases between. Treatment indicated: roughly 11-day PBMC culture with coronavirus spike peptide pools or control peptides (ViraFEST assay). Expanded clonotypes were found by TCR sequencing after peptide-pool stimulation (ViraFEST). The Oncomine TCR Beta short-read assay sequenced DNA from cultured CD4+ T cells. TCRdb analysed the PCR reads with MiXCR anew, one entry per CDR3 protein. The sample lists more than 10,000 distinct CDR3 sequences, roughly three quarters occurring once.

The source material was CD4+ T cells from blood, cultured in vitro. The rearrangement uses TRBV29-1 and TRBJ2-1; D is uncertain. The TCR comes from a human donor who had recovered from COVID-19. The CDR3 sequence: CSVEIAYNEQFF. CDR3 coding DNA: TGCAGCGTTGAAATCGCTTACAATGAGCAGTTCTTC.